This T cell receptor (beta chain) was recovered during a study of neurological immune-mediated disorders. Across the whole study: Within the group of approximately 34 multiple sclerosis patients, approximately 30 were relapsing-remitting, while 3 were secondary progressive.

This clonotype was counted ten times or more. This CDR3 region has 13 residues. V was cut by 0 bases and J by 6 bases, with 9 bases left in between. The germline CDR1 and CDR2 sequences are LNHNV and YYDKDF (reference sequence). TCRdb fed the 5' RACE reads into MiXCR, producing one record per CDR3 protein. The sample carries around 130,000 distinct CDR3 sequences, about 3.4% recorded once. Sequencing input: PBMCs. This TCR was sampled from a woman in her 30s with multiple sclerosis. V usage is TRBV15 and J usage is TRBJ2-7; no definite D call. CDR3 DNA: TGTGCCACCAGCAGAGATAGGTTAGGCGAGCAGTACTTC. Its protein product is CATSRDRLGEQYF.